The clone carrying this TCR beta chain was counted many times. Antigen unknown. Each CDR3 protein gets one entry after TCRdb re-called the reads with MiXCR. The sample contains around 440,000 distinct CDR3 sequences, about 11% of which appear only once. This sample was taken from a study of T cell repertoires in cytomegalovirus infection. Whole-study findings and limits: The ex vivo response showed dominance by HLA-C-restricted CMV-specific TCR beta clonotypes. Summed public TCR beta family frequency identified CMV carriers bearing the relevant HLA.

V lost 3 bases and J 3 bases, leaving 12 bases between the germline ends. This CDR3 comprises 14 residues. Germline CDR1 reads MDHEN; CDR2 reads SYDVKM. The sample was PBMCs. This receptor was taken from a human donor in good health (CMV status not recorded). Some clones in this sample may be carry-over from other donors' samples. This chain joins TRBV28 and TRBJ2-7, with TRBD1 as a possible D gene (6 bases). The CDR3 DNA sequence: TGTGCCAGCAGTTTCGCGGACAGTCTCTACGAGCAGTACTTC. This encodes CASSFADSLYEQYF.